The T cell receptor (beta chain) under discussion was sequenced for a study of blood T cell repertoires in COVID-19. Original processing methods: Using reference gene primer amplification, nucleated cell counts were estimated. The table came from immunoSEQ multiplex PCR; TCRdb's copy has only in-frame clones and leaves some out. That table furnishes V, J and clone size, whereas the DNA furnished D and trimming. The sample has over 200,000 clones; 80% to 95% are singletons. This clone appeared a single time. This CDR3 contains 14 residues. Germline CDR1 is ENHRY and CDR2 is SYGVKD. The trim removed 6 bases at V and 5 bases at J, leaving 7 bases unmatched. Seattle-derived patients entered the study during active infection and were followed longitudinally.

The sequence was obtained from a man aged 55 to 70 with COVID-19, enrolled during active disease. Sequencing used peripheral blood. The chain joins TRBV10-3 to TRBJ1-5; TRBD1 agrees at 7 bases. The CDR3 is CAISRDSDYQPQHF. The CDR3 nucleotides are TGTGCCATCAGCCGGGACAGTGACTATCAGCCCCAGCATTTT.